Following are 23 T cell receptor beta chains from one sample sequenced in a study of OX40 agonist ivuxolimab in advanced cancers. The repertoire was sequenced with immunoSEQ multiplex PCR; TCRdb's copy has only in-frame clones and lacks some. The table lists 55,000 to 80,000 clones, about 88% of them singletons, with about 2.4% in the top ten. Sample: CD4+ or CD8+ T cells sorted from blood, taken in a trial of the OX40 agonist ivuxolimab. The receptors here all came from an adult with an advanced solid tumor such as melanoma, head and neck, liver or kidney cancer.

CDR3: CAIMLRDRGSADTQYF. CDR3 bases: TGCGCCATCATGCTCCGGGACAGGGGGAGTGCAGATACGCAGTATTTT. This rearrangement joins TRBV5-1 to TRBJ2-3; TRBD1 aligns across 11 bases. CDR3 size: 16 residues. The germline CDR1 and CDR2 sequences are SGHRS and YFSETQ. Trimming cost V 9 bases and J 4 bases; bases outside gene matches: 13.

The chain carries TRBV9 and TRBJ1-1; 8 nucleotides align to TRBD1. CDR1 SGDLS and CDR2 YYNGEE come from the germline V gene. Losses at the gene ends were 4 bases for V and 1 base for J; bases not matched to a gene: 6. The CDR3 loop spans 15 amino acids. The CDR3 DNA reads TGTGCCAGCAGCCCGGACAGGGTAAGGAACACTGAAGCTTTCTTT. It codes for CASSPDRVRNTEAFF.

This chain joins TRBV21-1 and TRBJ2-5; no check of the table's D call, TRBD1, against the DNA was made. TRBV21-1 represents a pseudogene. The CDR3 is 13 amino acids. The CDR3 DNA is TGTGCTATTTCGAATGGGGCTAGGGAGACCCAGTACTTC. Protein sequence: CAISNGARETQYF.

The chain joins TRBV7-9 to TRBJ2-7, with a possible D match to TRBD1 (6 bases). The V end was cut by 4 bases, the J end by 3 bases, with 16 bases between. The CDR3 sequence is 15 residues long. Germline V gene sequence: CDR1 SEHNR, CDR2 FQNEAQ (reference sequence). CDR3 residues: CASSSSDTGIYEQYF. CDR3 nucleotides: TGTGCCAGCAGCTCATCCGACACAGGGATCTACGAGCAGTACTTC.

This clone was counted a single time. The J gene is TRBJ2-1, the V gene TRBV20-1; D not certain. V was clipped by 5 bases and J by 7 bases, with 9 bases between them. This CDR3 is built from 11 residues. Germline-derived CDR1 and CDR2 are DFQATT and SNEGSKA (reference sequence). CDR3 loop: CSALLKNEQFF. CDR3 DNA: TGCAGTGCTTTACTTAAGAATGAGCAGTTCTTC.

The rearrangement uses TRBV6-6 and TRBJ1-5; no definite D call. This CDR3 has 15 amino acids. The germline V gene encodes CDR1 MNHNY and CDR2 SVGAGI (reference sequence). Trimming removed 2 bases at V and 1 base at J, with 9 bases between. CDR3 in DNA: TGTGCCAGCAGTTACGTCGGAGGGAGCAATCAGCCCCAGCATTTT. This gives the protein CASSYVGGSNQPQHF.

This chain uses TRBV4-1 with TRBJ1-1, with D uncertain. The CDR3 totals 15 residues. Germline CDR1 and CDR2: MGHRA and YSYEKL. Trimming shortened V by 1 base and J by 6 bases, and 15 bases separated the two germline ends. The CDR3 is CASSQAEADGPEAFF. Here the CDR3 DNA reads TGCGCCAGCAGCCAAGCGGAGGCTGACGGACCTGAAGCTTTCTTT.

J is TRBJ2-1 and V is TRBV7-3, with TRBD1 matching 8 bases. The germline V gene has CDR1 SGHTA and CDR2 FQGTGA. The CDR3 consists of 15 residues. Trimming took 5 bases from V and 0 from J; bases not matched to a gene: 3. The DNA for the CDR3 is TGTGCCAGCAGCGTTACAGGGGGCTCCTACAATGAGCAGTTCTTC. Translating gives CASSVTGGSYNEQFF.

The chain joins TRBV5-6 to TRBJ2-7, with 12 nucleotides matching TRBD1. Germline V lookup: CDR1 SGHDT, CDR2 YYEEEE. The CDR3 runs 16 residues. V gave up 4 bases and J gave up 4 bases; unmatched junction bases: 9. The CDR3 nucleotides are TGTGCCAGCAGCCCCGTGGGACAGGGGGCCGAATACGAGCAGTACTTC. Translating it yields CASSPVGQGAEYEQYF.

This clone appeared a single time. The rearrangement links TRBV7-2 to TRBJ1-1; D might be TRBD1 (6 bases). CDR3 size: 13 residues. Germline V CDR1 and CDR2: SGHTA, FQGNSA. Trimming took 5 bases from V and 11 from J, leaving 18 bases between them. The CDR3 here is CASSQPSRGEAFF. CDR3 DNA: TGTGCCAGCAGCCAACCCAGCAGGGGCGAGGCTTTCTTT.

This sequence joins TRBV6-1 and TRBJ1-2; TRBD1 aligns across 8 bases. This CDR3 has 13 amino acids. Germline V gives CDR1 MNHNS, CDR2 SASEGT. The V segment lost 7 bases and the J segment 4 bases; nucleotides outside the gene matches: 5. The CDR3 DNA is TGTGCCAGCAAACCCCAGGGGGCCTATGGCTACACCTTC. Amino acid sequence: CASKPQGAYGYTF.

This sequence joins TRBV30 and TRBJ2-2, with TRBD2 as a possible D gene (5 bases). CDR3 length: 15 residues. Germline lookup yields CDR1 GTSNPN and CDR2 SVGIG (reference sequence). Trimming removed 5 bases at V and 5 bases at J, with 18 bases between. For the CDR3, the DNA is TGTGCCTGGGGAGCGAGGGAAATACGGACCGGGGAGCTGTTTTTT. It encodes CAWGAREIRTGELFF.

The J gene is TRBJ2-7, the V gene TRBV5-6, with 7 positions matching TRBD1. Looked up from germline, CDR1 is SGHDT and CDR2 is YYEEEE. The CDR3 loop spans 17 amino acids. V trimming: 0 bases; J trimming: 4 bases; junction bases outside the gene matches: 13. The CDR3 DNA is TGTGCCAGCAGCTTGGCAGTCTGGGCAGGGACAGATTACGAGCAGTACTTC. Its protein is CASSLAVWAGTDYEQYF.

For the CDR3, the DNA is TGCGCCAGCAGGACCCACCAAAACACTGAAGCTTTCTTT. Its translation: CASRTHQNTEAFF. The rearrangement joins TRBV4-1 to TRBJ1-1; D gene uncertain. The length of the CDR3 is 13 residues. V was pared by 6 bases and J by 2 bases, with 10 bases between. CDR1 and CDR2 (germline): MGHRA, YSYEKL.

This clone is categorized as medium-sized (0.01 to 0.1%). The chain couples TRBV29-1 to TRBJ2-2; 7 bases map to TRBD1. The CDR3 is made up of 12 amino acids. V lost 4 bases and J lost 4; bases outside the gene matches: 0. Germline V gene data show CDR1 as SQVTM and CDR2 as ANQGSEA. CDR3 sequence: CSVAGGTGELFF. The DNA for the CDR3 is TGCAGCGTTGCAGGGGGCACCGGGGAGCTGTTTTTT.

The V gene is TRBV7-2, the J gene TRBJ2-7, with 10 bases identical to TRBD2. V gave up 5 bases and J gave up 4 bases; unmatched junction bases: 8. This CDR3 spans 15 amino acids. CDR1 is SGHTA, CDR2 FQGNSA, per germline. CDR3 in DNA: TGTGCCAGCAGCACGGCCGGGACTAGCGTTTACGAGCAGTACTTC. Encoded protein: CASSTAGTSVYEQYF.

The chain joins TRBV27 to TRBJ1-1; D uncertain. Germline V gene sequence: CDR1 MNHEY, CDR2 SMNVEV (reference sequence). Trimming stripped 2 bases from V and 6 bases from J, with 13 bases between. CDR3 size: 14 residues. The CDR3 DNA reads as TGTGCCAGCAGTTTACAACCGGGCAGAGCTGAAGCTTTCTTT. Translation: CASSLQPGRAEAFF.

The genes are TRBV10-3 and TRBJ1-1, with unresolved D. Germline V gene sequence: CDR1 ENHRY, CDR2 SYGVKD. V dropped 3 bases and J dropped 1 base, with 9 bases sitting between them. The CDR3 is made up of 14 amino acids. The DNA for the CDR3 is TGTGCCATCAGTGATCTGACCGCGAACACTGAAGCTTTCTTT. Translation gives CAISDLTANTEAFF.

This clone was observed a handful of times. The J gene is TRBJ1-2, the V gene TRBV5-6; 10 bases agree with TRBD1. The germline V gene encodes CDR1 SGHDT and CDR2 YYEEEE. The CDR3 length is 13 residues. V was pared by 4 bases and J by 4 bases, with 1 base of the junction left unmatched. The CDR3 region is CASSRDRGYGYTF. Written as DNA, the CDR3 is TGTGCCAGCAGCCGGGACAGGGGCTATGGCTACACCTTC.

The genes are TRBV4-3 and TRBJ1-3; D is possibly TRBD1 (6 bases). The CDR3 contains 18 residues. The V and J ends lost 0 bases and 3 bases respectively, with 18 bases between them. Germline CDR1 is LGHNA and CDR2 is YSLEER. The CDR3 DNA reads TGCGCCAGCAGCCAAGAAGGTCGGGGGGCAGGTTTTGGAAACACCATATATTTT. This gives the protein CASSQEGRGAGFGNTIYF.

The rearrangement links TRBV5-6 to TRBJ1-1, with D possibly being TRBD1 (5 bases). Germline assignment: CDR1 SGHDT and CDR2 YYEEEE. Trimming took off 4 bases at V and 4 bases at J, with 8 bases between the two ends. This CDR3 contains 12 residues. This chain's CDR3 is CASSPQGTEAFF. CDR3 coding DNA: TGTGCCAGCAGCCCCCAGGGCACTGAAGCTTTCTTT.

The CDR3 region is CASSLGTDYYEQYF. The DNA of the CDR3 is TGTGCCAGCAGCTTAGGGACTGATTACTACGAGCAGTACTTC. The chain uses TRBV5-5 and TRBJ2-7; D possibly corresponds to TRBD2 (6 bases). Trimming stripped 2 bases from V and 3 bases from J, with 12 bases between. Germline CDR1 SGHKS, CDR2 YYEKEE (reference sequence). CDR3 length: 14 residues.

The chain joins TRBV7-3 to TRBJ1-1; D is uncertain. CDR1 SGHTA and CDR2 FQGTGA come from the germline V gene. The CDR3 has 14 residues. V lost 0 bases to trimming and J lost 4 bases, with 9 bases between them. The CDR3 protein is CASSLTGPGTEAFF. The DNA for the CDR3 is TGTGCCAGCAGCTTAACTGGCCCAGGCACTGAAGCTTTCTTT.